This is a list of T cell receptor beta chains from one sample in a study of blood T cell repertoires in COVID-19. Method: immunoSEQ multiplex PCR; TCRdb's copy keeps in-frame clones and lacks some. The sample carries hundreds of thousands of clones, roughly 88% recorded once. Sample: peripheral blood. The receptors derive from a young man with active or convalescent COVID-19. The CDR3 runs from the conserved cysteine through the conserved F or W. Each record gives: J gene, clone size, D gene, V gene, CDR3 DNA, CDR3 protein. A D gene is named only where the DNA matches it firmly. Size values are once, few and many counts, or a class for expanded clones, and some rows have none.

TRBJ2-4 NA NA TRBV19 TGTGCCAGTAGTAAGACTCCCCCCTCGGTGACGGACATTCAGTACTTC CASSKTPPSVTDIQYF
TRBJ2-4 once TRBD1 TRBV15 TGTGCCACCAGCACTGACAGGGGGCGGGCCAAAAACATTCAGTACTTC CATSTDRGRAKNIQYF
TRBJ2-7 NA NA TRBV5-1 TGCGCCAGCAGCTGGGGTCAGGGCGTAAACTACGAGCAGTACTTC CASSWGQGVNYEQYF
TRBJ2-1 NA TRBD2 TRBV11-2 TGTGCCAGCAGCTTAGATCTGGCTAGCGGGGCCTACAATGAGCAGTTCTTC CASSLDLASGAYNEQFF
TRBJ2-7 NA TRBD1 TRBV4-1 TGCGCCAGCAGCCAAGAGGAGACAGGGTATTACGAGCAGTACTTC CASSQEETGYYEQYF
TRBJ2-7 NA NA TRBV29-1 TGCAGCGTTGAGAAAATCCGGGACACCCCGTCCTACGAGCAGTACTTC CSVEKIRDTPSYEQYF
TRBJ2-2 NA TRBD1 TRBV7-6 TGTGCCAGCAGCTTGACAGGGGCTCCGGGCACCGGGGAGCTGTTTTTT CASSLTGAPGTGELFF
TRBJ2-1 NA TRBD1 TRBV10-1 TGCGCCAGCAGTGAGTCCGGGACAGTCCGTTTGGATGAGCAGTTCTTC CASSESGTVRLDEQFF
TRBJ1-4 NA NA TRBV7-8 TGTGCCAGCAGCTTAGACGACAGAACTAATGAAAAACTGTTTTTT CASSLDDRTNEKLFF
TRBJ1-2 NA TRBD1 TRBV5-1 TGCGCCAGCAGCTACAACCCCGGGACAGGGAATAACTATGGCTACACCTTC CASSYNPGTGNNYGYTF
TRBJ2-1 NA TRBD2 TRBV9 TGTGCCAGCAGCGTAGTTGGCGGGGGGCCCTACAATGAGCAGTTCTTC CASSVVGGGPYNEQFF
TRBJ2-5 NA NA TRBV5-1 TGCGCCAGCAGCATATCAGGGGCGAGGACCTCAGAGACCCAGTACTTC CASSISGARTSETQYF
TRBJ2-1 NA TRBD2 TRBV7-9 TGTGCCAGCAACGACCTAGCGGGGAACAACAATGAGCAGTTCTTC CASNDLAGNNNEQFF
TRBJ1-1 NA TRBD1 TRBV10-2 TGCGCCAGCAGTGACCCGGGACAGGGTTATATGAACACTGAAGCTTTCTTT CASSDPGQGYMNTEAFF
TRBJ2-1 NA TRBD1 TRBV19 TGTGCCAGTAGTATTGACAGGGGGAGCTACAATGAGCAGTTCTTC CASSIDRGSYNEQFF